The clone carrying this TCR beta chain was seen only a few times. Antigen: not known. The record originates from a study of T-cell memory formation after mild COVID-19. For the study at large: Across donors, TCR clusters were largely donor specific. Whole-study results and caveats: Cross-reactive memory appears to have joined, as suggested by some responding clones showing up in pre-infection memory.

V shed 4 bases and J shed 0 bases, with 18 bases lying between them. The V gene's germline CDR1 is SGHRS and CDR2 YFSETQ. This CDR3 is built from 17 residues. Each CDR3 protein is one row after TCRdb ran MiXCR on the 5' RACE reads. The sample yields around 250,000 distinct CDR3 sequences, over 8.5% seen once. This sequence joins TRBV5-1 and TRBJ2-3, with a tentative D call TRBD2 (6 bases). This sequence was found in a man between 18 and 29 years old who had mild COVID-19 (a few samples of this study predate the infection). Cell type and time point are not known. The sample taken for sequencing was PBMCs or a T cell subset sorted from them (not recorded which). The CDR3 DNA reads as TGCGCCAGCAGCCCCATTGGGCTAGCGACTAGCACAGATACGCAGTATTTT. This sequence encodes CASSPIGLATSTDTQYF.